This entry describes one TCR beta chain. Its antigen is unknown. This record belongs to a study of siplizumab effects on memory and regulatory T cells. Study results and limitations: Major contributors to the alloresponse seemed to be naive T cells, which also appeared more diverse than memory cells. Alloreactive CD4+ clones that could be mapped were on average 68.8% Treg-derived with siplizumab, against roughly 27% in controls. Memory cells that were CD4+ and unstimulated gave rise to alloreactive sequences, which siplizumab significantly reduced.

Some 9.4 x 10^4 TCR templates per sample were sequenced. Sequencing was performed with immunoSEQ multiplex PCR; in TCRdb, only in-frame clones are kept and a portion is missing. The data hold around 100,000 clones, with around 94% observed a single time. CDR3 length: 22 residues. V was cut by 4 bases and J by 2 bases, with 31 bases left in between. The specimen was non-Treg CD4+ T cells sorted from blood. This sequence originates from a human donor in good health. V and J are TRBV5-3 and TRBJ2-6; D possibly matches TRBD1 or TRBD2 (6 bases each). TRBV5-3 is an open reading frame, and its role is uncertain. The CDR3 reads CARSGLLGGGTRAHTGANVLTF. CDR3 DNA sequence: TGTGCCAGAAGCGGATTGCTGGGGGGTGGGACACGAGCTCATACTGGGGCCAACGTCCTGACTTTC.